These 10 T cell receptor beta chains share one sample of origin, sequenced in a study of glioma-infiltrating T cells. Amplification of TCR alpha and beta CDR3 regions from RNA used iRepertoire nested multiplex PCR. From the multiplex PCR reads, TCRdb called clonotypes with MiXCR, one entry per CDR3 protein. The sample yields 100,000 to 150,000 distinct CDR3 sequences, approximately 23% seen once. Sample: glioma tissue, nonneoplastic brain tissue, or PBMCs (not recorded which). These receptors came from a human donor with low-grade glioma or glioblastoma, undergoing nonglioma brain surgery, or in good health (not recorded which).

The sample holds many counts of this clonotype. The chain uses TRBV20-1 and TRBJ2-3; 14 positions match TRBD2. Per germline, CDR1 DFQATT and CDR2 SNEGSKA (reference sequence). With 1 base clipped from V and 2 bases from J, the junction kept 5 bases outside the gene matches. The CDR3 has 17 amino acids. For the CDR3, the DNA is TGCAGTGCTAGAGCTATGACTAGCGGGAGGGCCACAGATACGCAGTATTTT. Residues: CSARAMTSGRATDTQYF.

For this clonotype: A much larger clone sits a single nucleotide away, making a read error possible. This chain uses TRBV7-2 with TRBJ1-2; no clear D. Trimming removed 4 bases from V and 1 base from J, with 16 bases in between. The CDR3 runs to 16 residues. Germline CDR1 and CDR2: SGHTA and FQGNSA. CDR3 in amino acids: CASSSQTWEVNYGYTF. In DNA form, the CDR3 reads TGTGCCAGCAGCTCCCAGACATGGGAAGTTAACTATGGCTACACCTTC.

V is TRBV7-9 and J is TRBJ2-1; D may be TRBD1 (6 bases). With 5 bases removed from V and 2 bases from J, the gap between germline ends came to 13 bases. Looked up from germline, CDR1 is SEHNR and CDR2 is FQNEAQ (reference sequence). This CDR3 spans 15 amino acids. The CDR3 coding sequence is TGTGCCAGCAGCCCAGGGGAAAGCGCCTACAATGAGCAGTTCTTC. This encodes CASSPGESAYNEQFF.

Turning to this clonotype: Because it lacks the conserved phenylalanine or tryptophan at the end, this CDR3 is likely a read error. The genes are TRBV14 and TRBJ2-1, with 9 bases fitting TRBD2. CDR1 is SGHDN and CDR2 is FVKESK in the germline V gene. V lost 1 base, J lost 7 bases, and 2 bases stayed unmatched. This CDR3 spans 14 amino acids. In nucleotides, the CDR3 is TGTGCCAGCAGCCAAGGACTAGCGGCAAATGAGCAGTTCTCC. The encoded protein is CASSQGLAANEQFS.

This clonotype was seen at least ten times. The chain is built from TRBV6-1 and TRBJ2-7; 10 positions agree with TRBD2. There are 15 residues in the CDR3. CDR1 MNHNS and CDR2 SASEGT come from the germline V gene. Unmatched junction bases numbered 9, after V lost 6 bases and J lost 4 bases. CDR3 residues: CASSPYGLAEYEQYF. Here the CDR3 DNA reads TGTGCCAGCAGCCCTTATGGACTAGCGGAATACGAGCAGTACTTC.

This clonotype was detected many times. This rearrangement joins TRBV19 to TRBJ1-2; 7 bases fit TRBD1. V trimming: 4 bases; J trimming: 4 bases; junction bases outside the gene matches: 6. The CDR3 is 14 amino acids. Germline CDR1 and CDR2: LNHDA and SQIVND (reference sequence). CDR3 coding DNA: TGTGCCAGTAGTACTCCGGACAGGATCTATGGCTACACCTTC. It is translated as CASSTPDRIYGYTF.

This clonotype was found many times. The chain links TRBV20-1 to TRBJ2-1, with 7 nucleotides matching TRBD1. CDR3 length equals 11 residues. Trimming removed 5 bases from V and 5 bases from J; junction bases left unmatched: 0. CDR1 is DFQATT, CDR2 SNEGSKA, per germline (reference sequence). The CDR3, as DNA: TGCAGTGCTGGGACAGACAATGAGCAGTTCTTC. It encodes CSAGTDNEQFF.

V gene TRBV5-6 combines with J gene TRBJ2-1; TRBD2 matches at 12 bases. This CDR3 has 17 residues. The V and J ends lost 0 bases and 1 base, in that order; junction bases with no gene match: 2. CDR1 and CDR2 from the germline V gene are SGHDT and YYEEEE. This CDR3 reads CASSLGGLAGSYNEQFF. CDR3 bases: TGTGCCAGCAGCTTGGGGGGACTAGCGGGTTCCTACAATGAGCAGTTCTTC.

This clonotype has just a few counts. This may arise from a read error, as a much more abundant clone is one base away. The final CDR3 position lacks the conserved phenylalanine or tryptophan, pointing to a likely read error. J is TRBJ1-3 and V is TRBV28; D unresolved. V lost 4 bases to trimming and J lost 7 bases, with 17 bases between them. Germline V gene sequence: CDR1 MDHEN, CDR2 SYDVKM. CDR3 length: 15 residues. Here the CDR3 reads CASSSLGRNANTIYL. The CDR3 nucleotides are TGTGCCAGCAGTTCTTTAGGTAGAAACGCGAACACCATATATCTT.

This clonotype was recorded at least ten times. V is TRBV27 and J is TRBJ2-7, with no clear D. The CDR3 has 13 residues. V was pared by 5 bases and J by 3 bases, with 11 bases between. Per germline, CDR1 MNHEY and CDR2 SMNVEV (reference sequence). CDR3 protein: CASSQTASYEQYF. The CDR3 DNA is TGTGCCAGCAGTCAGACGGCTAGCTACGAGCAGTACTTC.